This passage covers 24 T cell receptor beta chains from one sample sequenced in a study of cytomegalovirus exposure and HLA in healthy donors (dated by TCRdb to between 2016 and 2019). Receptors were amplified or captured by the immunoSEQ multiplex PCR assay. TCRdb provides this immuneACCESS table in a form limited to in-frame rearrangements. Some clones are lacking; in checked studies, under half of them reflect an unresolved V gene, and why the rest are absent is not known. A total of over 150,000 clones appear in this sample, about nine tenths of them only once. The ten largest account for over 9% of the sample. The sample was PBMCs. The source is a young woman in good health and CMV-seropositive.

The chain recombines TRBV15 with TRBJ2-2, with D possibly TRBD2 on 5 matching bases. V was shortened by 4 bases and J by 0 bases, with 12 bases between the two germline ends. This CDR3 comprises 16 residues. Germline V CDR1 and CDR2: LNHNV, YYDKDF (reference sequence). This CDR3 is CATSIVGDANTGELFF. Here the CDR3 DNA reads TGTGCCACCAGCATTGTCGGGGATGCGAACACCGGGGAGCTGTTTTTT.

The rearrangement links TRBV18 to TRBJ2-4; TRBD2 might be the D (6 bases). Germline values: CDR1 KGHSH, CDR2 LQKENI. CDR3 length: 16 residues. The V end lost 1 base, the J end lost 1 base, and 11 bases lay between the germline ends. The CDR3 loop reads CASSPLGGEAKNIQYF. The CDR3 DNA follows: TGTGCCAGCTCACCACTCGGGGGAGAGGCCAAAAACATTCAGTACTTC.

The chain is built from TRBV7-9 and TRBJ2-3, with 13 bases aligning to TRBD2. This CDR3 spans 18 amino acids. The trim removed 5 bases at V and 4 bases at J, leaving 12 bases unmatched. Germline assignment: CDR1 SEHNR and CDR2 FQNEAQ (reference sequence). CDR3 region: CASSTGTSGIGSADTQYF. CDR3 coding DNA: TGTGCCAGCAGCACCGGGACTAGCGGGATAGGTAGCGCAGATACGCAGTATTTT.

The CDR3 DNA reads as TGTGCCAGCAGCTTGGGGACAGGGTACACTGAAGCTTTCTTT. Protein sequence: CASSLGTGYTEAFF. V is TRBV7-9 and J is TRBJ1-1; 9 bases are a match to TRBD1. V lost 3 bases to trimming and J lost 3 bases; unmatched junction nucleotides: 2. This CDR3 has 14 amino acids. Germline V gene lookup returns CDR1 SEHNR and CDR2 FQNEAQ (reference sequence).

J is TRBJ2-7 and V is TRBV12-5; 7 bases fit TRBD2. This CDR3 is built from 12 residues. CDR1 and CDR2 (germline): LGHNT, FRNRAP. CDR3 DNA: TGTGCCTCCGTAGGGGAGGGGTACGAGCAGTACTTC. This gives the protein CASVGEGYEQYF.

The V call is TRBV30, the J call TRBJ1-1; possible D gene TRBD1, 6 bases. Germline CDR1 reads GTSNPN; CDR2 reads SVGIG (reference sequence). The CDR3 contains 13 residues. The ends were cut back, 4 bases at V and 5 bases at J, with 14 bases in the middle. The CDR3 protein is CAWTQGRGTEAFF. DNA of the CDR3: TGTGCCTGGACTCAGGGAAGGGGGACTGAAGCTTTCTTT.

The CDR3 here is CASSLQGANEQFF. CDR3 in DNA: TGTGCCAGCAGCCTGCAGGGGGCGAATGAGCAGTTCTTC. V and J are TRBV27 and TRBJ2-1; 8 bases fit TRBD1. The CDR3 runs to 13 residues. The trim removed 6 bases at V and 7 bases at J, leaving 5 bases unmatched. Germline V CDR1 and CDR2: MNHEY, SMNVEV (reference sequence).

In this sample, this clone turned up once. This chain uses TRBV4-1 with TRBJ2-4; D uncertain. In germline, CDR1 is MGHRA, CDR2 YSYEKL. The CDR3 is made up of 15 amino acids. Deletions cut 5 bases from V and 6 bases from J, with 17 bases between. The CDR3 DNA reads TGCGCCAGCAGCAACAGCAGACGAGACGGAAACATTCAGTACTTC. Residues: CASSNSRRDGNIQYF.

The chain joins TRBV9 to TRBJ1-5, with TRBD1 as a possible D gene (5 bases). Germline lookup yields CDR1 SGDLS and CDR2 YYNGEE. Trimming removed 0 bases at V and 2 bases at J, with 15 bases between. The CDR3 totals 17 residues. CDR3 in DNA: TGTGCCAGCAGCGTAGCGCCGCGGGGGAGTGGCAATCAGCCCCAGCATTTT. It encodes CASSVAPRGSGNQPQHF.

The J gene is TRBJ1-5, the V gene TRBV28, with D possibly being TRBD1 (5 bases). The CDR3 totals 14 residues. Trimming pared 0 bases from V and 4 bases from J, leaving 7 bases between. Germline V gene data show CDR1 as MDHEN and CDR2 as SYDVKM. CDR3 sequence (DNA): TGTGCCAGCAGTTTATGGACAGAGAATCAGCCCCAGCATTTT. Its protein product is CASSLWTENQPQHF.

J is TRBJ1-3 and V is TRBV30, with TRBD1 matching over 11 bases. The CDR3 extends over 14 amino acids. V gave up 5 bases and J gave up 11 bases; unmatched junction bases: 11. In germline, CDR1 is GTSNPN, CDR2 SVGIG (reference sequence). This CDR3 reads CAWWDRGYRPPIYF. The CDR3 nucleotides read TGTGCCTGGTGGGACAGGGGGTACCGACCTCCCATATATTTT.

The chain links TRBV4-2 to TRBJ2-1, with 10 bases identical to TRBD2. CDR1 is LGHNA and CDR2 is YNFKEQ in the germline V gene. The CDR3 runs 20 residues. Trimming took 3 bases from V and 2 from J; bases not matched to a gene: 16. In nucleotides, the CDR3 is TGTGCCAGCAGCCAGGAGGGGGGATTTAGCGGGAGGACCACCTACAATGAGCAGTTCTTC. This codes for CASSQEGGFSGRTTYNEQFF.

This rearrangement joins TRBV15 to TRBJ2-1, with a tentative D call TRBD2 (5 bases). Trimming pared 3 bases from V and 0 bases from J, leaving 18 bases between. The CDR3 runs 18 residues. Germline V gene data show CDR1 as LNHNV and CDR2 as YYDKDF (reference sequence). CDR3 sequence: CATSRGKAATSSYNEQFF. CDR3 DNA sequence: TGTGCCACCAGCAGGGGGAAAGCGGCCACGAGCTCCTACAATGAGCAGTTCTTC.

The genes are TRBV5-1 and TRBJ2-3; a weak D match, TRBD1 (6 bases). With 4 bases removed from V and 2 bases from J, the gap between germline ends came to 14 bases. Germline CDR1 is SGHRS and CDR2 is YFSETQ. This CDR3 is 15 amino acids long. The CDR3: CASSHQDSSTDTQYF. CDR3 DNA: TGCGCCAGCAGCCACCAGGACAGTTCCACAGATACGCAGTATTTT.

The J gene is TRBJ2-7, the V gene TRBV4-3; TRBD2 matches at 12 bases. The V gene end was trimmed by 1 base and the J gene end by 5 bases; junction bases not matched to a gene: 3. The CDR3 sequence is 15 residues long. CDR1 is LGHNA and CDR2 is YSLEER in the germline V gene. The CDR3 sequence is CASSQAASGRDEQYF. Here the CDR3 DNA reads TGCGCCAGCAGCCAAGCGGCTAGCGGGAGGGACGAGCAGTACTTC.

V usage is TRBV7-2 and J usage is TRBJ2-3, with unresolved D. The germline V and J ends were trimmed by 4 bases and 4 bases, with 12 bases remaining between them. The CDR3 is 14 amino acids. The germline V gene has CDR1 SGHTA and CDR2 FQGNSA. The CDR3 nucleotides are TGTGCCAGCAGCTATCCTAATAGAGCAGATACGCAGTATTTT. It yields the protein CASSYPNRADTQYF.

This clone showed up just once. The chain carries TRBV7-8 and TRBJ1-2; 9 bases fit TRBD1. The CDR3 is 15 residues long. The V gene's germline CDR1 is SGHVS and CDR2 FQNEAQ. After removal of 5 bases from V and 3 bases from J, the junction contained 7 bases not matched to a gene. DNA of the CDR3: TGTGCCAGCAGCCCGTCTGACAGGGGGGACTATGGCTACACCTTC. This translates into CASSPSDRGDYGYTF. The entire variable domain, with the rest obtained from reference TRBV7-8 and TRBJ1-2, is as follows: GAGVSQSPRYKVAKRGQDVALRCDPISGHVSLFWYQQALGQGPEFLTYFQNEAQLDKSGLPSDRFFAERPEGSVSTLKIQRTQQEDSAVYLCASSPSDRGDYGYTFGSGTRLTVV.

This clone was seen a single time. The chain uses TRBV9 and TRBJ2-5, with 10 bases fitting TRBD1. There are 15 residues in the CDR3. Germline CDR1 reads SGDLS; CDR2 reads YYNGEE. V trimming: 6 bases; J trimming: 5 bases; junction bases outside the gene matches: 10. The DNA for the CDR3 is TGTGCCAGCACCGAATCCGGGACAGGGGAGGAGACCCAGTACTTC. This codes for CASTESGTGEETQYF.

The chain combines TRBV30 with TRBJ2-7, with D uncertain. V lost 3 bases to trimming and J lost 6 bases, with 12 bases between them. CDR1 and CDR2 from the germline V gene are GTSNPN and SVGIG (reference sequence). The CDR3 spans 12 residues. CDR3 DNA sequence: TGTGCCTGGAGCAGTGACATCCGCGAGCAGTACTTC. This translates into CAWSSDIREQYF.

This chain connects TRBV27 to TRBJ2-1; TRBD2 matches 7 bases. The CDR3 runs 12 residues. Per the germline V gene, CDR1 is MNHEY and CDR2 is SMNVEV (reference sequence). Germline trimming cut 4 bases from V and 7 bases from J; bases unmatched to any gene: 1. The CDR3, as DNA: TGTGCCAGCAGTTCAGCGGGGAATGAGCAGTTCTTC. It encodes CASSSAGNEQFF.

CDR3: CASSLAGTRGYEQYF. As DNA, the CDR3 is TGTGCCAGCAGCTTGGCCGGGACTAGAGGCTACGAGCAGTACTTC. The rearrangement joins TRBV5-4 to TRBJ2-7; 8 bases agree with TRBD2. This CDR3 region has 15 residues. Germline V gene sequence: CDR1 SGHNT, CDR2 YYREEE (reference sequence). The J segment lost 3 bases and the V segment lost 0 bases, leaving 5 bases of the junction unmatched.

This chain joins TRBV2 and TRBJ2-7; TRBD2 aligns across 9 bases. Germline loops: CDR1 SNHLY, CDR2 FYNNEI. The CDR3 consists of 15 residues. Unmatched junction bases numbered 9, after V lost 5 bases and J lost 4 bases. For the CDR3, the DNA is TGTGCCAGCAGTCCCGGACTAGCGAGAGCTTACGAGCAGTACTTC. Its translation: CASSPGLARAYEQYF.

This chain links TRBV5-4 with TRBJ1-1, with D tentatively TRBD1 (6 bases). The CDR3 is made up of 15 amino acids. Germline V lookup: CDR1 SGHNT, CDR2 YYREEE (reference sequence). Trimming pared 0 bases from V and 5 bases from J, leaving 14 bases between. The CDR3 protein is CASSLATGIGTEAFF. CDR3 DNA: TGTGCCAGCAGCTTGGCTACAGGGATCGGGACTGAAGCTTTCTTT.

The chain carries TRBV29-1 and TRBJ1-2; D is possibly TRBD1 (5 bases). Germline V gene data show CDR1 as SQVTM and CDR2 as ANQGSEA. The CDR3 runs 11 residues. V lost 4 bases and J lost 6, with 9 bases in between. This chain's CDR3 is CSVGRVDGYTF. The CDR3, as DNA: TGCAGCGTTGGCAGGGTAGATGGCTACACCTTC.